The 29 T cell receptor beta chains below were found in one sample sequenced in a study of cytomegalovirus exposure and HLA in healthy donors. Primers included in the PCR were 60 Vbeta and 13 Jbeta primers. The table came from immunoSEQ multiplex PCR; TCRdb's copy has only in-frame clones and leaves some out. This repertoire shows approximately 75,000 clones, about three quarters found once; its top ten account for under 1.2%. Source material: PBMCs. All receptors derive from a male donor in good health and CMV-seronegative.

The gene calls are TRBV11-2 and TRBJ1-1, with 8 bases fitting TRBD1. Germline V CDR1 and CDR2: SGHAT, FQNNGV. The CDR3 runs 13 residues. V was pared by 5 bases and J by 5 bases, with 4 bases of the junction left unmatched. CDR3 protein: CASSPDRGTEAFF. CDR3 sequence (DNA): TGTGCCAGCAGCCCAGACAGGGGTACTGAAGCTTTCTTT.

The chain couples TRBV11-1 to TRBJ2-1; D might be TRBD1 (6 bases). CDR1 is SGHAT and CDR2 is FQDESV in the germline V gene (reference sequence). The CDR3 totals 15 residues. Trimming removed 5 bases at V and 4 bases at J, with 15 bases between. This CDR3 reads CASSARDTFYNEQFF. Here the CDR3 DNA reads TGTGCCAGCAGCGCCCGGGACACCTTTTACAATGAGCAGTTCTTC.

V usage is TRBV9 and J usage is TRBJ2-2, with 9 nucleotides matching TRBD2. The CDR3 runs to 17 residues. Trimming at V came to 1 base and at J to 1 base, leaving 5 bases not matched to a gene. CDR1 is SGDLS, CDR2 YYNGEE, per germline. CDR3 in amino acids: CASSVLGGGVNTGELFF. Here the CDR3 DNA reads TGTGCCAGCAGCGTATTGGGCGGGGGGGTGAACACCGGGGAGCTGTTTTTT.

The chain couples TRBV5-4 to TRBJ2-7; 8 positions agree with TRBD1. CDR1 SGHNT and CDR2 YYREEE come from the germline V gene (reference sequence). The CDR3 is 15 residues long. The junction had 10 bases not matched to a gene; V was cut back by 4 bases and J by 4 bases. CDR3 sequence reads: CASSPGDRSTYEQYF. CDR3 bases: TGTGCCAGCAGCCCAGGGGACAGGTCGACTTACGAGCAGTACTTC.

The V gene is TRBV7-6, the J gene TRBJ1-1; D remains unclear. Per the germline V gene, CDR1 is SGHVS and CDR2 is FNYEAQ. The CDR3 consists of 13 residues. Trimming pared 4 bases from V and 0 bases from J, leaving 6 bases between. As DNA, the CDR3 is TGTGCCAGCAGCTCTCGTTTGAACACTGAAGCTTTCTTT. It specifies CASSSRLNTEAFF.

V is TRBV30 and J is TRBJ2-1; TRBD1 aligns across 9 bases. The CDR3 sequence is 16 residues long. Germline lookup yields CDR1 GTSNPN and CDR2 SVGIG (reference sequence). With V trimmed by 1 base and J by 3 bases, 7 bases remained unmatched. For the CDR3, the DNA is TGTGCCTGGAGTGGGGATCGACAGGGGGTCTACAATGAGCAGTTCTTC. Translation: CAWSGDRQGVYNEQFF.

The V and J genes are TRBV28 and TRBJ1-2; weak D call: TRBD1 (6 bases). V was cut by 8 bases and J by 4 bases, with 11 bases left in between. Germline lookup yields CDR1 MDHEN and CDR2 SYDVKM. The CDR3 length is 12 residues. CDR3 sequence: CASRTDIYGYTF. DNA for the CDR3: TGTGCCAGCCGGACAGACATCTATGGCTACACCTTC.

In its sample, this clone was seen a few times. V usage is TRBV19 and J usage is TRBJ2-1; maybe TRBD1 (5 bases). The CDR3 covers 13 residues. Per germline, CDR1 LNHDA and CDR2 SQIVND (reference sequence). Trimming pared 7 bases from V and 8 bases from J, leaving 15 bases between. CDR3 region: CASNAGLGHEQFF. DNA for the CDR3: TGTGCCAGTAACGCAGGGCTAGGCCATGAGCAGTTCTTC.

The chain couples TRBV11-2 to TRBJ1-4; D call uncertain. The CDR3 loop spans 15 amino acids. In germline, CDR1 is SGHAT, CDR2 FQNNGV. Trimming removed 5 bases from V and 7 bases from J, with 17 bases in between. Here the CDR3 reads CASSPTGVLGEKLFF. The CDR3 DNA is TGTGCCAGCAGCCCCACCGGGGTTCTAGGTGAAAAACTGTTTTTT.

The chain combines TRBV6-6 with TRBJ2-5; D may be TRBD1 (6 bases). Per the germline V gene, CDR1 is MNHNY and CDR2 is SVGAGI (reference sequence). This CDR3 is built from 13 residues. Trimming removed 6 bases from V and 1 base from J, with 9 bases in between. The CDR3 DNA follows: TGTGCCAGCAGATGGGACACCCAAGAGACCCAGTACTTC. It is translated as CASRWDTQETQYF.

This clone turned up a few times. This rearrangement joins TRBV19 to TRBJ2-3; the D gene is possibly TRBD1 (5 bases). The V end lost 3 bases, the J end lost 5 bases, and 12 bases lay between the germline ends. The germline CDR1 and CDR2 sequences are LNHDA and SQIVND (reference sequence). The CDR3 spans 14 residues. CDR3 DNA: TGTGCCAGTAGTATCATAGGTCAGGGAGATACGCAGTATTTT. This codes for CASSIIGQGDTQYF.

The chain links TRBV5-1 to TRBJ2-3; 7 bases are shared with TRBD1. The germline V gene has CDR1 SGHRS and CDR2 YFSETQ. The trim removed 2 bases at V and 0 bases at J, leaving 12 bases unmatched. This CDR3 has 18 amino acids. The CDR3 DNA reads as TGCGCCAGCAGCTTCCGGGACAGTCGTCGTCACAGCACAGATACGCAGTATTTT. It codes for CASSFRDSRRHSTDTQYF.

This clone was seen once. This rearrangement joins TRBV27 to TRBJ2-3; a weak D match, TRBD2 (6 bases). V lost 6 bases, J lost 4 bases, and 14 bases lay in between. CDR3 length: 14 residues. The germline V gene encodes CDR1 MNHEY and CDR2 SMNVEV (reference sequence). Written as DNA, the CDR3 is TGTGCCAGCAGCCCTCTGAGGGAGGCAGATACGCAGTATTTT. Its protein is CASSPLREADTQYF.

This rearrangement joins TRBV5-1 to TRBJ1-2; TRBD1 matches at 7 bases. The V and J ends lost 3 bases and 2 bases, in that order; junction bases with no gene match: 4. This CDR3 has 14 residues. Germline CDR1 and CDR2: SGHRS and YFSETQ. As DNA, the CDR3 is TGCGCCAGCAGCTCGCCACAGGGGAACTATGGCTACACCTTC. This sequence encodes CASSSPQGNYGYTF.

The chain couples TRBV27 to TRBJ2-7; 9 bases agree with TRBD2. This CDR3 has 13 amino acids. Germline assignment: CDR1 MNHEY and CDR2 SMNVEV (reference sequence). Germline trimming cut 8 bases from V and 2 bases from J; bases unmatched to any gene: 4. The CDR3: CASGRGGAYEQYF. Written as DNA, the CDR3 is TGTGCCAGCGGGCGGGGGGGGGCCTACGAGCAGTACTTC.

The chain joins TRBV7-8 to TRBJ2-3; D is uncertain. The ends were cut back, 2 bases at V and 0 bases at J, with 9 bases in the middle. CDR3 length: 15 amino acids. From germline, CDR1 is SGHVS and CDR2 FQNEAQ. The CDR3: CASSLPRSSTDTQYF. The CDR3 nucleotides are TGTGCCAGCAGCTTACCCAGGTCTAGCACAGATACGCAGTATTTT.

The chain is built from TRBV12-5 and TRBJ1-5, with D uncertain. The CDR3 loop spans 14 amino acids. The germline V and J ends were trimmed by 2 bases and 2 bases, with 7 bases remaining between them. CDR1 and CDR2 from the germline V gene are LGHNT and FRNRAP. CDR3 nucleotides: TGTGCTAGTGGTTTGCCCGGTCGCAATCAGCCCCAGCATTTT. Its translation: CASGLPGRNQPQHF.

The rearrangement joins TRBV2 to TRBJ1-2; D unclear. This CDR3 spans 12 amino acids. V lost 6 bases and J 9 bases, leaving 14 bases between the germline ends. The germline V gene has CDR1 SNHLY and CDR2 FYNNEI. Here the CDR3 DNA reads TGTGCCAGCAGCCCAGGACTGTACAGCTACACCTTC. This translates into CASSPGLYSYTF.

The chain is built from TRBV30 and TRBJ2-1; 8 bases are a match to TRBD2. The CDR3 has 16 residues. V shed 2 bases and J 0 bases; nucleotides not matched to a gene: 6. Germline assignment: CDR1 GTSNPN and CDR2 SVGIG (reference sequence). This chain's CDR3 is CAWSLRLASSYNEQFF. CDR3 coding DNA: TGTGCCTGGAGTCTCCGACTAGCGAGCTCCTACAATGAGCAGTTCTTC.

The gene calls are TRBV29-1 and TRBJ1-2; D is unresolved. This CDR3 region has 11 residues. Looked up from germline, CDR1 is SQVTM and CDR2 is ANQGSEA. V was shortened by 6 bases and J by 4 bases, with 9 bases between the two germline ends. In DNA, the CDR3 is TGCAGCGTGGAGGGTGGCTATGGCTACACCTTC. Translation: CSVEGGYGYTF.

This clone has just one count. The junction shows a germline mismatch at one end, possibly a read error. The sample holds other DNA sequences that translate to the same CDR3. The chain is built from TRBV29-1 and TRBJ2-5; TRBD1 matches 9 bases. In germline, CDR1 is SQVTM, CDR2 ANQGSEA. This CDR3 region has 15 residues. Here the CDR3 DNA reads TGCAGCGTTGAAGACACGGACAGGGGAGAAGAGACACAGTACTTC. It yields the protein CSVEDTDRGEETQYF.

The CDR3 spells CASSESGMTGYEQFF. The CDR3 nucleotides read TGCGCCAGCAGTGAGTCGGGGATGACAGGGTATGAGCAGTTCTTC. The rearrangement uses TRBV10-2 and TRBJ2-1; 7 bases map to TRBD1. The trim removed 0 bases at V and 8 bases at J, leaving 7 bases unmatched. Looked up from germline, CDR1 is WSHSY and CDR2 is SAAADI. CDR3 length equals 15 residues.

A few counts support this clone. The rearrangement uses TRBV10-1 and TRBJ2-1; D unclear. The CDR3 is 11 amino acids. V was cut by 3 bases and J by 6 bases, with 3 bases left in between. The V gene's germline CDR1 is WNHNN and CDR2 SYGVQD (reference sequence). CDR3 protein: CASSDRNEQFF. The CDR3 DNA sequence: TGCGCCAGCAGTGATCGCAATGAGCAGTTCTTC.

This clone was recorded a few times. This chain joins TRBV5-1 and TRBJ2-3; D is possibly TRBD2 (6 bases). Trimming removed 4 bases at V and 6 bases at J, with 18 bases between. The CDR3 is made up of 15 amino acids. Germline V gene data show CDR1 as SGHRS and CDR2 as YFSETQ. CDR3 sequence (DNA): TGCGCCAGCAGCCCGGACTTGGTGGACTATGATACGCAGTATTTT. Translation gives CASSPDLVDYDTQYF.

The rearrangement uses TRBV27 and TRBJ2-7; tentatively, D is TRBD1 (6 bases). The CDR3 contains 15 residues. Germline V CDR1 and CDR2: MNHEY, SMNVEV (reference sequence). With 0 bases removed from V and 2 bases from J, the gap between germline ends came to 11 bases. The CDR3 spells CASSLSWGQTYEQYF. The CDR3 region has the DNA TGTGCCAGCAGTTTATCGTGGGGACAAACCTACGAGCAGTACTTC.

In this sample, this clone turned up once. This rearrangement joins TRBV18 to TRBJ2-2; 13 nucleotides align to TRBD2. Per germline, CDR1 KGHSH and CDR2 LQKENI. CDR3 length: 17 amino acids. With V trimmed by 4 bases and J by 0 bases, 2 bases remained unmatched. The chain's CDR3 is CASSQTSGGTNTGELFF. CDR3 nucleotides: TGTGCCAGCTCACAGACTAGCGGGGGGACGAACACCGGGGAGCTGTTTTTT. The full variable domain, its missing parts supplied by reference TRBV18 and TRBJ2-2, is NAGVMQNPRHLVRRRGQEARLRCSPMKGHSHVYWYRQLPEEGLKFMVYLQKENIIDESGMPKERFSAEFPKEGPSILRIQQVVRGDSAAYFCASSQTSGGTNTGELFFGEGSRLTVL.

This clone was seen a handful of times. The chain combines TRBV19 with TRBJ2-1, with D unclear. This CDR3 is built from 11 residues. Trimming shortened V by 5 bases and J by 6 bases, and 5 bases separated the two germline ends. Germline lookup yields CDR1 LNHDA and CDR2 SQIVND (reference sequence). The CDR3 DNA reads TGTGCCAGTAGTCAGGTCAATGAGCAGTTCTTC. It codes for CASSQVNEQFF. Variable domain in full (rest from reference TRBV19 and TRBJ2-1): DGGITQSPKYLFRKEGQNVTLSCEQNLNHDAMYWYRQDPGQGLRLIYYSQIVNDFQKGDIAEGYSVSREKKESFPLTVTSAQKNPTAFYLCASSQVNEQFFGPGTRLTVL.

The CDR3 bases are TGTGCCAGCAGCCACGGACGCGGGGGAAACTACAATGAGCAGTTCTTC. It yields the protein CASSHGRGGNYNEQFF. The chain is built from TRBV11-3 and TRBJ2-1, with 7 bases matching TRBD2. Trimming cost V 5 bases and J 3 bases; bases outside gene matches: 10. The CDR3 loop spans 16 amino acids. Germline loops: CDR1 SGHNT, CDR2 YENEEA.

This clone was observed a single time. The V call is TRBV5-4, the J call TRBJ2-3; TRBD2 matches at 12 bases. Per the germline V gene, CDR1 is SGHNT and CDR2 is YYREEE (reference sequence). CDR3 length: 16 residues. V lost 3 bases to trimming and J lost 4 bases; unmatched junction nucleotides: 6. CDR3 in amino acids: CASSSLAGGQADTQYF. As DNA, the CDR3 is TGTGCCAGCAGCTCACTAGCGGGGGGTCAGGCAGATACGCAGTATTTT. Using reference TRBV5-4 and TRBJ2-3 for the parts outside the CDR3, the full variable domain is ETGVTQSPTHLIKTRGQQVTLRCSSQSGHNTVSWYQQALGQGPQFIFQYYREEENGRGNFPPRFSGLQFPNYSSELNVNALELDDSALYLCASSSLAGGQADTQYFGPGTRLTVL.